This T cell receptor (beta chain) was identified during a study of sequential checkpoint blockade in melanoma. The treatment is: randomized to nivolumab then ipilimumab (arm A) or the reverse (arm B). Clones were sequenced by immunoSEQ multiplex PCR, and TCRdb holds only the in-frame ones, with some missing. This sample has approximately 21,000 clones; almost 85% occur once, and the top ten carry 11%. CDR1 is SGHRS and CDR2 is YFSETQ in the germline V gene. V shed 4 bases and J 2 bases; nucleotides not matched to a gene: 2. This CDR3 is built from 16 residues. This sequence joins TRBV5-1 and TRBJ2-1, with 14 positions matching TRBD2. The sample consisted of CD8+ T cells sorted from blood (inferred from file names), taken from a patient given nivolumab and ipilimumab in sequence. The receptor was derived from a human donor with melanoma. CDR3 coding DNA: TGCGCCAGCAGCGCGACTAGCGGGAGGGCCTACAATGAGCAGTTCTTC. Translation: CASSATSGRAYNEQFF.